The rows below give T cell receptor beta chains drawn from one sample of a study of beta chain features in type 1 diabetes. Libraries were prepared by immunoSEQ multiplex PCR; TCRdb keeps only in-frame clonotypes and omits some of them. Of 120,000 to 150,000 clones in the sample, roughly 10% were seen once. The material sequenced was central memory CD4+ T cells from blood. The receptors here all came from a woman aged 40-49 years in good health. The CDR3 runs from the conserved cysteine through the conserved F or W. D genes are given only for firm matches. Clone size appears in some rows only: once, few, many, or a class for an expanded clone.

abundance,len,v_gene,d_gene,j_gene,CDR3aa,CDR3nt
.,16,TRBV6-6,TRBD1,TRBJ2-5,CASSYSGTGSRETQYF,TGTGCCAGCAGTTATTCCGGGACAGGGAGCCGAGAGACCCAGTACTTC
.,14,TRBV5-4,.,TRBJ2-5,CASSQGREPWAQYF,TGTGCCAGCAGCCAAGGACGGGAGCCCTGGGCCCAGTACTTC
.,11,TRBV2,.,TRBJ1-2,CASSDSYGYTF,TGTGCCAGCAGTGACAGCTATGGCTACACCTTC
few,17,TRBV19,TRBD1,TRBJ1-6,CASSWERQGRPGSPLHF,TGTGCCAGTAGTTGGGAGCGACAGGGCCGCCCCGGTTCACCCCTCCACTTT
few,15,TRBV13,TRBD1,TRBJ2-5,CASSSRTGRQETQYF,TGTGCCAGCAGCTCCCGGACAGGCCGGCAAGAGACCCAGTACTTC
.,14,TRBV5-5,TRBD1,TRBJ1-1,CASSFEQGGRGAFF,TGTGCCAGCAGCTTTGAACAGGGGGGCCGGGGAGCTTTCTTT
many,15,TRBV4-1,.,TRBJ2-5,CASSQDDRGTETQYF,TGCGCCAGCAGCCAAGATGACCGGGGGACAGAGACCCAGTACTTC
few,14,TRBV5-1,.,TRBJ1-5,CASSLDGNNQPQHF,TGCGCCAGCAGCCTGGACGGGAACAATCAGCCCCAGCATTTT
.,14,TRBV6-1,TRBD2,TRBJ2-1,CASSEVLAGSEQFF,TGTGCCAGCAGTGAAGTACTAGCGGGGAGTGAGCAGTTCTTC
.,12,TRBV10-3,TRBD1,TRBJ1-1,CAISRDRREAFF,TGTGCCATCAGCCGGGACAGACGAGAAGCTTTCTTT
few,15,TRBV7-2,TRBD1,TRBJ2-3,CASSLRDRGRDTQYF,TGTGCCAGCAGCCTCCGGGACAGGGGGCGAGATACGCAGTATTTT
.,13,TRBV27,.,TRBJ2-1,CASSFSDRDEQFF,TGTGCCAGCAGTTTTAGCGATCGCGATGAGCAGTTCTTC
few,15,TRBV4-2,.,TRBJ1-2,CASSQAVSGSYGYTF,TGTGCCAGCAGCCAAGCGGTCAGCGGTAGCTATGGCTACACCTTC
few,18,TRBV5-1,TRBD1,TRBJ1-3,CASSPGKTDRVIGNTIYF,TGCGCCAGCAGCCCTGGAAAAACCGACAGGGTAATAGGAAACACCATATATTTT
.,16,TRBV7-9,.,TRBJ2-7,CASSLLRGRTSYEQYF,TGTGCCAGCAGCCTACTCCGGGGGAGGACCTCCTACGAGCAGTACTTC
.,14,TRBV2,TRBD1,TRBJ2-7,CASDARQGSDEQYF,TGTGCCAGCGATGCGAGACAGGGGTCTGACGAGCAGTACTTC
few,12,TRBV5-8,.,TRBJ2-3,CASVRATDTQYF,TGTGCCAGCGTGAGGGCTACAGATACGCAGTATTTT
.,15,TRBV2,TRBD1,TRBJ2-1,CASSEQDRARNEQFF,TGTGCCAGCAGTGAACAGGACAGGGCTCGCAATGAGCAGTTCTTC
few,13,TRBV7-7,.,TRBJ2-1,CASSLTSIHEQFF,TGTGCTAGCAGCTTAACTAGCATCCATGAGCAGTTCTTC
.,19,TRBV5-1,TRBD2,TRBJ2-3,CASSLMGLAGGRGTDTQYF,TGCGCCAGCAGCTTGATGGGACTAGCGGGGGGGCGAGGCACAGATACGCAGTATTTT
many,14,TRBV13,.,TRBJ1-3,CASSLVQSVDTIYF,TGTGCCAGCAGCTTAGTTCAGTCTGTGGACACCATATATTTT
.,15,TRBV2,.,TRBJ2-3,CASSARGTSTDTQYF,TGTGCCAGCAGTGCTAGGGGTACTAGCACAGATACGCAGTATTTT